This T cell receptor (beta chain) is drawn from a study of T cell clonotyping in hematopoietic cell transplantation. The data were produced by immunoSEQ multiplex PCR, yet TCRdb's version contains in-frame clones alone and is incomplete. Found here are tens of thousands of clones, around 84% of them singletons; the top ten hold 24%. Described time point: recipient sample about 28 days before transplant, after cytoreduction. Recipient blood drawn about 28 days pretransplant and days 30, 100, 180 after. This clone was detected once. The sequence came from an older woman with acute myeloid leukemia. Some clones in this sample may be carry-over from other donors' samples. The sequencing used peripheral blood mononuclear cells, collected before stem cell transplant.

Here the CDR3 reads CASSEPGLGRNEQFF. The CDR3 bases are TGTGCCAGCAGTGAACCGGGACTAGGGCGAAATGAGCAGTTCTTC. The chain couples TRBV25-1 to TRBJ2-1, with 8 bases identical to TRBD2. The V gene's germline CDR1 is MGHDK and CDR2 SYGVNS. This CDR3 has 15 amino acids. The trim removed 2 bases at V and 7 bases at J, leaving 7 bases unmatched.